This T cell receptor beta chain was sequenced in a study of shared clonotypes between healthy human individuals. Whole-study findings and limits: Naive subsets usually exceeded memory subsets in estimated richness.

Remarks on this clone: Its specificity is not known.

Source study methods: Sequence data from immunoSEQ were junction-only and lacked quality scores; consequently, filtering differed. Only in-frame clones appear in the TCRdb table, and some are missing; sequencing was by immunoSEQ multiplex PCR. Clonal size and the V and J genes are those of that table, whereas D and trimming came from the DNA. Of around 1 million clones detected, less than 85% appear once; the ten largest clones hold approximately 1.5%. The length of the CDR3 is 16 residues. Germline CDR1 is MGHRA and CDR2 is YSYEKL. The V end was cut by 0 bases, the J end by 8 bases, with 19 bases between. In the CD4+ fraction, cells were divided into CD45RA+ naive and CD45RA-negative memory subsets.

This TCR was recovered from a man in his late teens or twenties in good health. The J gene is TRBJ1-2, the V gene TRBV4-1; TRBD1 is a possible D gene (5 bases). The sample comprised memory CD4+ T cells sorted from blood. Subset reported: CD45RA-negative fraction. This CDR3 reads CASSQEAGLEVGGYTF. The CDR3 DNA reads as TGCGCCAGCAGCCAAGAGGCAGGGTTAGAGGTAGGGGGCTACACCTTC.